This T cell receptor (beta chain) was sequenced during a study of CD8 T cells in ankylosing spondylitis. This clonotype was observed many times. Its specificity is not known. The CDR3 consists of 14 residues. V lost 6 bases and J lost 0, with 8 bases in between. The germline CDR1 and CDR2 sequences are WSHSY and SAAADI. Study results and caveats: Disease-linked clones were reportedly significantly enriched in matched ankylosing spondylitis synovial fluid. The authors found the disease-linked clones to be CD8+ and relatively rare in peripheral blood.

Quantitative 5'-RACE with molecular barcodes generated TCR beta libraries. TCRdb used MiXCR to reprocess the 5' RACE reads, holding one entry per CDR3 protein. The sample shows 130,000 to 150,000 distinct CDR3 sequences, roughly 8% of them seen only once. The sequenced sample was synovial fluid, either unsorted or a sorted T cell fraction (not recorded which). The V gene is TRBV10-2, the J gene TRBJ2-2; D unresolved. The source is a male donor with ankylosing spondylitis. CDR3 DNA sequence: TGCGCCAGCAGGCATGGCGCGAACACCGGGGAGCTGTTTTTT. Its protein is CASRHGANTGELFF.